This TCR beta chain appears in the sequencing data of a study of cytomegalovirus exposure and HLA in healthy donors. Study-wide results and caveats: Likely technical artifact: a cluster of highly shared sequence variants.

About this clone: Its antigen is undetermined.

PCR was performed using 60 Vbeta and 13 Jbeta primers. TCRdb's table, derived via immunoSEQ multiplex PCR, lists solely in-frame clones and lacks some. The table includes about 82,000 clones, around 68% detected once. Germline assignment: CDR1 MNHEY and CDR2 SMNVEV (reference sequence). With 8 bases removed from V and 3 bases from J, the gap between germline ends came to 26 bases. This CDR3 is built from 18 residues. The sequencing sample was made of PBMCs. J is TRBJ2-1 and V is TRBV27; D may be TRBD1 (7 bases). This TCR came from a young man in good health and CMV-seropositive. In DNA, the CDR3 is TGTGCCAGCCGCCAGAGGAGGGGGCTAGAGGAACTCTACAATGAGCAGTTCTTC. This translates into CASRQRRGLEELYNEQFF.